These 18 T cell receptor beta chains were all obtained from the same sample, sequenced in a study of vaccination effects on CD4 cells after COVID-19. Assay used: immunoSEQ multiplex PCR; TCRdb lists only in-frame clones, some missing. The sample lists roughly 46,000 clones, over 60% occurring once. Their target antigens are unknown. The authors isolated CD4+ T cells after 9 to 10 days of culture. It was between March and December 2020 that the person had a SARS-CoV-2 infection confirmed by PCR. Vaccination of participants consisted of two doses of either the BNT162b2 or mRNA-1273 vaccine. The material sequenced was CD4+ T cells from PBMCs cultured without peptide, taken after COVID-19 vaccination. These receptors were obtained from a human donor who had a prior SARS-CoV-2 infection.

The rearrangement links TRBV20-1 to TRBJ2-1; no definite D call. The V end was cut by 5 bases, the J end by 7 bases, with 6 bases between. The CDR3 runs 10 residues. Germline-derived CDR1 and CDR2 are DFQATT and SNEGSKA (reference sequence). CDR3 protein: CSAFENEQFF. CDR3 bases: TGCAGTGCTTTTGAGAATGAGCAGTTCTTC.

The V call is TRBV2, the J call TRBJ2-3; the D gene could be TRBD1 or TRBD2 (5 bases each). Between the trimmed V and J ends, which lost 4 bases and 2 bases, there was a span of 10 bases. In germline, CDR1 is SNHLY, CDR2 FYNNEI. The CDR3 is made up of 14 amino acids. The CDR3 spells CASSGGLTTDTQYF. The DNA of the CDR3 is TGTGCCAGCAGTGGGGGGTTGACCACAGATACGCAGTATTTT.

There are a few counts of this clone. The genes are TRBV19 and TRBJ2-1, with 8 nucleotides matching TRBD2. CDR3 size: 15 residues. Trimming took 8 bases from V and 3 from J; bases not matched to a gene: 9. Germline V CDR1 and CDR2: LNHDA, SQIVND (reference sequence). This chain's CDR3 is CASAGLVGSYNEQFF. CDR3 coding DNA: TGTGCCAGTGCGGGACTAGTGGGAAGCTACAATGAGCAGTTCTTC.

This clone was found once. The chain joins TRBV5-4 to TRBJ2-5, with D possibly matching TRBD1 (5 bases). The CDR3 extends over 14 amino acids. Germline CDR1 is SGHNT and CDR2 is YYREEE (reference sequence). V was cut by 0 bases and J by 4 bases, with 10 bases left in between. The CDR3 loop is CASSLAGLRETQYF. Here the CDR3 DNA reads TGTGCCAGCAGCTTGGCAGGGTTACGAGAGACCCAGTACTTC.

The chain recombines TRBV11-2 with TRBJ2-1; no clear D. The CDR3 consists of 15 residues. Germline loops: CDR1 SGHAT, CDR2 FQNNGV. Trimming took 4 bases from V and 2 from J, leaving 12 bases between them. CDR3 sequence: CASSSQIFPYNEQFF. DNA of the CDR3: TGTGCCAGCAGCTCCCAAATTTTCCCCTACAATGAGCAGTTCTTC.

The chain uses TRBV3-1 (or the pseudogene TRBV3-2) and TRBJ1-1, with 9 bases matching TRBD1. The germline gives CDR1 LGHDT, CDR2 YNNKEL (reference sequence). The CDR3 covers 15 residues. The V segment lost 4 bases and the J segment 4 bases; nucleotides outside the gene matches: 7. CDR3 in DNA: TGTGCCAGCAGCCCGCGGGACAGGGACGTCACTGAAGCTTTCTTT. It codes for CASSPRDRDVTEAFF.

The V and J genes are TRBV12-5 and TRBJ2-1, with a possible D match to TRBD1 (6 bases). The length of the CDR3 is 14 residues. Deletions cut 3 bases from V and 8 bases from J, with 14 bases between. Germline V gene lookup returns CDR1 LGHNT and CDR2 FRNRAP. For the CDR3, the DNA is TGTGCTAGTGGTTTCCCATCAGGGGTCGATGAGCAGTTCTTC. Protein: CASGFPSGVDEQFF.

This clone appeared once. The rearrangement joins TRBV7-2 to TRBJ2-7, with D tentatively TRBD1 (6 bases). Deletions cut 2 bases from V and 2 bases from J, with 13 bases between. The CDR3 is 15 amino acids. In germline, CDR1 is SGHTA, CDR2 FQGNSA. The DNA of the CDR3 is TGTGCCAGCAGCTTATTAACAGGGCTTGCCTACGAGCAGTACTTC. It specifies CASSLLTGLAYEQYF.

A few counts support this clone. V gene TRBV2 combines with J gene TRBJ1-4; TRBD1 matches 8 bases. In germline, CDR1 is SNHLY, CDR2 FYNNEI. This CDR3 region has 13 residues. V lost 6 bases to trimming and J lost 8 bases; unmatched junction nucleotides: 5. The CDR3 region is CASSYGTGEKLFF. The CDR3 DNA reads as TGTGCCAGCAGCTACGGGACAGGCGAAAAACTGTTTTTT.

This clone was observed many times. The CDR3 region has the DNA TGTGCCACAGTTCAAGGGTTAAGTAATCAGCCCCAGCATTTT. It translates to CATVQGLSNQPQHF. The chain carries TRBV10-3 and TRBJ1-5; the D is unclear. The CDR3 contains 14 residues. Germline V CDR1 and CDR2: ENHRY, SYGVKD. Trimming cost V 10 bases and J 4 bases, with 17 bases left between them.

Worth noting for this clone: Given the absence of the conserved phenylalanine or tryptophan at the CDR3 end, a read error is likely. It is unclear where the CDR3 begins or ends on the DNA, so no DNA is shown, and the CDR3 is as TCRdb lists it. V is TRBV2 and J is TRBJ2-4; TRBD2, the D gene given by the table, was not confirmed from the DNA. Germline CDR1 and CDR2: SNHLY and FYNNEI. The CDR3 totals 15 residues, both ends included. CDR3 sequence: CASSEALLGGRATSL.

The V gene is TRBV4-2, the J gene TRBJ2-7, with a tentative D call TRBD2 (5 bases). The germline gives CDR1 LGHNA, CDR2 YNFKEQ. V was cut by 0 bases and J by 2 bases, with 14 bases left in between. The CDR3 extends over 16 amino acids. CDR3 loop: CASSQDWAADAYEQYF. The CDR3 DNA is TGTGCCAGCAGCCAAGATTGGGCAGCGGACGCCTACGAGCAGTACTTC.

The chain is built from TRBV28 and TRBJ1-4; 9 bases match TRBD1. This CDR3 has 15 amino acids. The V and J ends lost 3 bases and 6 bases, in that order; junction bases with no gene match: 5. Germline-derived CDR1 and CDR2 are MDHEN and SYDVKM. The CDR3 is CASSLGQGGHEKLFF. The CDR3 DNA reads as TGTGCCAGCAGTTTGGGACAGGGAGGGCATGAAAAACTGTTTTTT.

This rearrangement joins TRBV29-1 to TRBJ2-7; 7 bases match TRBD2. Trimming removed 2 bases from V and 2 bases from J; junction bases left unmatched: 3. The germline V gene encodes CDR1 SQVTM and CDR2 ANQGSEA. The CDR3 totals 13 residues. CDR3 sequence reads: CSVELADPYEQYF. The CDR3 region has the DNA TGCAGCGTTGAACTAGCGGACCCCTACGAGCAGTACTTC.

The chain has TRBV5-4 and TRBJ2-2, with TRBD1 as a possible D gene (6 bases). This CDR3 has 15 amino acids. CDR1 SGHNT and CDR2 YYREEE come from the germline V gene (reference sequence). V lost 4 bases and J lost 6, with 16 bases in between. The CDR3: CASSLVQGTPGELFF. In DNA form, the CDR3 reads TGTGCCAGCAGCCTAGTACAGGGTACCCCCGGGGAGCTGTTTTTT.

The chain combines TRBV5-1 with TRBJ2-7; TRBD2 aligns across 10 bases. The V and J ends lost 4 bases and 2 bases, in that order; junction bases with no gene match: 15. The germline gives CDR1 SGHRS, CDR2 YFSETQ. The length of the CDR3 is 18 residues. This CDR3 is CASSRTGAEAGGTYEQYF. The CDR3 DNA reads TGCGCCAGCAGCCGGACAGGAGCGGAAGCGGGGGGGACCTACGAGCAGTACTTC.

This clone was detected only a few times. This chain joins TRBV18 and TRBJ1-6; no firm D call. The V end was cut by 2 bases, the J end by 7 bases, with 6 bases between. This CDR3 comprises 13 residues. CDR1 and CDR2 (germline): KGHSH, LQKENI. The CDR3 DNA reads TGTGCCAGCTCACCAGCCAGCAATTCACCCCTCCACTTT. Translation: CASSPASNSPLHF.

The gene calls are TRBV6-2 or TRBV6-3 and TRBJ2-2, with no clear D. Looked up from germline, CDR1 is MNHEY and CDR2 is SVGEGT. The germline V and J ends were trimmed by 5 bases and 0 bases, with 13 bases remaining between them. The CDR3 has 16 amino acids. CDR3 coding DNA: TGTGCCAGCAGTCTAACCCGGGCCGCGAACACCGGGGAGCTGTTTTTT. This codes for CASSLTRAANTGELFF.